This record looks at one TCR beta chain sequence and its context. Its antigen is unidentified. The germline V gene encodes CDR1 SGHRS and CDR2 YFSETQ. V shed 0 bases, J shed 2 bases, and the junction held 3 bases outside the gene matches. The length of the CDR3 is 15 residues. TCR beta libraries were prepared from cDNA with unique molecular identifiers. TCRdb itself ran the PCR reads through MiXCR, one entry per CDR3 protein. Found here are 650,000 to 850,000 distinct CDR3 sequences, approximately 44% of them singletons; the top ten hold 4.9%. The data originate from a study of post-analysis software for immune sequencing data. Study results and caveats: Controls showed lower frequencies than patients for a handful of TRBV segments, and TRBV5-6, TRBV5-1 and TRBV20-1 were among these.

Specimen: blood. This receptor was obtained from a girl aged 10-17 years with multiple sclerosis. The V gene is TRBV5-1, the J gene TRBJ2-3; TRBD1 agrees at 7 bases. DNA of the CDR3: TGCGCCAGCAGCTTGGAAGGACAGGACACAGATACGCAGTATTTT. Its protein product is CASSLEGQDTDTQYF.